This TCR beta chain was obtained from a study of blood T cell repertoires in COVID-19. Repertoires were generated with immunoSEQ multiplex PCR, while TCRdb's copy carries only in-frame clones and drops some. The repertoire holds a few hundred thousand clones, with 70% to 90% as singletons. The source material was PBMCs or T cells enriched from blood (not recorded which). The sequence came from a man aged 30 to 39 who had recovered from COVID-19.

CDR3 coding DNA: TGTGCCAGCAGTCCGGGACAGTTCAGCTACGAGCAGTACTTC. Its translation: CASSPGQFSYEQYF. The rearrangement joins TRBV27 to TRBJ2-7, with 7 bases identical to TRBD1. Germline assignment: CDR1 MNHEY and CDR2 SMNVEV (reference sequence). After removal of 5 bases from V and 3 bases from J, the junction contained 7 bases not matched to a gene. The CDR3 covers 14 residues.